This T cell receptor beta chain appears in the sequencing data of a study of OX40 agonist ivuxolimab in advanced cancers. Study as a whole: Participants, 82.7% male, averaged approximately 60 years of age, ranging from about 23 to 80.

The protocol was immunoSEQ multiplex PCR, while the TCRdb copy is restricted to in-frame clones and leaves out a portion. The sample carries under 150,000 clones, 75% to 95% recorded once. Remarks on this clone: Antigen unknown.

Blood specimens came from baseline, cycle 4 day 1, and cycle 7 day 1. Study results and caveats: Expanded peripheral T-cell antigen specificity went undetermined.

This sequence was found in an adult with an advanced solid tumor such as melanoma, head and neck, liver or kidney cancer. This specimen consisted of CD4+ or CD8+ T cells sorted from blood, obtained in a trial of the OX40 agonist ivuxolimab.

The CDR3 DNA follows: TGTGCCAGCAGCCAAGGACAGGGGGGGCCCGGGGAGCTGTTTTTT. This codes for CASSQGQGGPGELFF. The genes are TRBV7-6 and TRBJ2-2; TRBD1 matches 10 bases. This CDR3 is built from 15 residues. Unmatched junction bases numbered 6, after V lost 5 bases and J lost 6 bases. Per the germline V gene, CDR1 is SGHVS and CDR2 is FNYEAQ. The complete variable domain, with remaining parts taken from reference TRBV7-6 and TRBJ2-2, reads GAGVSQSPRYKVTKRGQDVALRCDPISGHVSLYWYRQALGQGPEFLTYFNYEAQQDKSGLPNDRFSAERPEGSISTLTIQRTEQRDSAMYRCASSQGQGGPGELFFGEGSRLTVL.